One T cell receptor beta chain is described in this entry. The antigen is unknown. Before the COVID-19 pandemic, during about 2011-2019, CD4+ T cells were taken from unexposed donors. The data were produced by immunoSEQ multiplex PCR, yet TCRdb's version contains in-frame clones alone and is incomplete. In the table there are more than 55,000 clones, roughly 89% of which are singletons. Germline lookup yields CDR1 SGHAT and CDR2 FQNNGV. The J segment lost 5 bases and the V segment lost 5 bases, leaving 15 bases of the junction unmatched. The CDR3 length is 17 residues. The data derive from a study of CD4 T cells in relation to SARS-CoV-2 and coronaviruses. Study observations and caveats: Crossreactivity was assessed only for spike protein, not other viral proteins. SARS-CoV-2-driven expansion was significantly weaker in crossreactive than monoreactive clones.

The chain links TRBV11-2 to TRBJ2-7, with TRBD2 matching 10 bases. The sequence derives from a human donor in good health. Material: memory CD4+ T cells from PBMCs. CDR3 residues: CASSPSGGSGRNHEQYF. The CDR3 DNA is TGTGCCAGCAGCCCCTCTGGGGGTAGCGGGAGGAACCACGAGCAGTACTTC.